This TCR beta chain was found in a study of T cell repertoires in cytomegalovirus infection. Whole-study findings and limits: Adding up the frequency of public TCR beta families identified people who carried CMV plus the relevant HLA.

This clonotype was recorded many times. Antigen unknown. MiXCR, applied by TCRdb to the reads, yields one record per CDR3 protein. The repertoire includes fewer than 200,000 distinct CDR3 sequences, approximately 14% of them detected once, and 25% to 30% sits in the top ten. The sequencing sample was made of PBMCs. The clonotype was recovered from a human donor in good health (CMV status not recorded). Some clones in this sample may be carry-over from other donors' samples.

In nucleotides, the CDR3 is TGTGCCAGCAGGGGACTAGCGGGGGCACCTGAATTTAATGAGCAGTTCTTC. It codes for CASRGLAGAPEFNEQFF. The chain combines TRBV11-2 with TRBJ2-1; TRBD2 matches at 14 bases. Trimming removed 6 bases from V and 7 bases from J; junction bases left unmatched: 11. This CDR3 has 17 residues. Germline lookup yields CDR1 SGHAT and CDR2 FQNNGV.